This T cell receptor beta chain was sequenced for a study of blood T cell repertoires in COVID-19. Study information: Samples came from the United States, Italy and Spain, spanning acute and convalescent COVID-19. From T cells, B-cell-depleted T cells, or PBMCs came the material, which was cDNA or gDNA.

In the source study's methods: Reference gene primer amplification gave nucleated cell count estimates. Measured with immunoSEQ multiplex PCR; TCRdb has only the in-frame clones, and not every one. The D gene and trimming were derived from the DNA, and the V and J assignments and clone size from that table. The sample yields under 250,000 clones, 84% seen once. CDR1 is SNHLY and CDR2 is FYNNEI in the germline V gene. The CDR3 extends over 11 amino acids. The V end was cut by 7 bases, the J end by 5 bases, with 9 bases between. The clonotype was recovered from a woman aged 40 to 50 who had recovered from COVID-19. Source material: peripheral blood. The chain joins TRBV2 to TRBJ2-7; no clear D gene. CDR3 sequence reads: CASTGGDEQYF. CDR3 nucleotide sequence: TGTGCCAGCACCGGTGGTGACGAGCAGTACTTC. The full variable domain, rest sourced from reference TRBV2 and TRBJ2-7, is EPEVTQTPSHQVTQMGQEVILRCVPISNHLYFYWYRQILGQKVEFLVSFYNNEISEKSEIFDDQFSVERPDGSNFTLKIRSTKLEDSAMYFCASTGGDEQYFGPGTRLTVT.